These 29 T cell receptor beta chains originate from one sample sequenced in a study of cytomegalovirus exposure and HLA in healthy donors. Primers included in the PCR were 60 Vbeta and 13 Jbeta primers. Sequenced by immunoSEQ multiplex PCR; TCRdb stores in-frame clones only, minus some. This repertoire shows about 130,000 clones, around 77% found once; its top ten account for around 13%. Sequenced input: PBMCs. These receptors were collected from a woman in her forties in good health and CMV-seropositive.

This chain links TRBV7-6 with TRBJ2-7; 7 nucleotides match TRBD1. V trimming: 3 bases; J trimming: 6 bases; junction bases outside the gene matches: 5. The germline V gene has CDR1 SGHVS and CDR2 FNYEAQ. CDR3 size: 13 residues. CDR3 region: CASSFSWTGEQYF. The CDR3 DNA reads as TGTGCCAGCAGCTTCTCCTGGACAGGCGAGCAGTACTTC.

This sequence joins TRBV29-1 and TRBJ1-6; TRBD1 is a possible D gene (5 bases). CDR1 SQVTM and CDR2 ANQGSEA come from the germline V gene. CDR3 length: 14 amino acids. V shed 5 bases and J shed 4 bases, with 12 bases lying between them. The CDR3 is CSVSSGGYNSPLHF. The CDR3, as DNA: TGCAGCGTTAGTTCCGGGGGATATAATTCACCCCTCCACTTT.

The V and J genes are TRBV4-2 and TRBJ2-7, with 8 bases identical to TRBD2. Germline CDR1 is LGHNA and CDR2 is YNFKEQ. Trimming at V came to 3 bases and at J to 1 base, leaving 8 bases not matched to a gene. The CDR3 totals 16 residues. The CDR3 nucleotides read TGTGCCAGCAGCCACACCGGACTAGCACCTTCCTACGAGCAGTACTTC. Residues: CASSHTGLAPSYEQYF.

This clone showed up just once. The chain combines TRBV18 with TRBJ2-7; 11 bases match TRBD2. Trimming removed 9 bases from V and 2 bases from J; junction bases left unmatched: 9. Per the germline V gene, CDR1 is KGHSH and CDR2 is LQKENI. The CDR3 runs 15 residues. CDR3 residues: CASRPTSGGAYEQYF. In DNA, the CDR3 is TGTGCCAGTCGCCCTACTAGCGGGGGTGCCTACGAGCAGTACTTC.

This clone was detected only a few times. This chain links TRBV19 with TRBJ2-3, with TRBD2 matching over 7 bases. Germline V gene lookup returns CDR1 LNHDA and CDR2 SQIVND (reference sequence). J was trimmed by 0 bases and V by 7 bases; bases with no gene match: 7. The CDR3 spans 15 residues. The CDR3, as DNA: TGTGCCAGTATGAAGGTGCGGGGGAGCACAGATACGCAGTATTTT. Translated, it gives CASMKVRGSTDTQYF.

The chain couples TRBV15 to TRBJ1-2, with a possible D match to TRBD1 (6 bases). The CDR3 is made up of 11 amino acids. The V gene's germline CDR1 is LNHNV and CDR2 YYDKDF (reference sequence). The germline V and J ends were trimmed by 7 bases and 3 bases, with 6 bases remaining between them. The CDR3 here is CATTGDYGYTF. DNA of the CDR3: TGTGCCACCACAGGGGACTATGGCTACACCTTC.

This clone was detected only a few times. The chain carries TRBV14 and TRBJ1-1; D remains unclear. CDR1 and CDR2 from the germline V gene are SGHDN and FVKESK. The V end was cut by 4 bases, the J end by 3 bases, with 12 bases between. This CDR3 spans 14 amino acids. In DNA, the CDR3 is TGTGCCAGCAGCCCTTTCGACGGGGACACTGAAGCTTTCTTT. It yields the protein CASSPFDGDTEAFF.

V and J are TRBV20-1 and TRBJ2-3; TRBD2 aligns across 8 bases. The CDR3 sequence is 11 residues long. Unmatched junction bases numbered 1, after V lost 6 bases and J lost 5 bases. Germline lookup yields CDR1 DFQATT and CDR2 SNEGSKA (reference sequence). The CDR3 DNA sequence: TGCAGTGCCGGGAGGGAAGATACGCAGTATTTT. It specifies CSAGREDTQYF.

This clone was detected a few times. The chain has TRBV19 and TRBJ2-5, with D uncertain. V gave up 3 bases and J gave up 4 bases, with 9 bases separating them. The CDR3 is 13 amino acids. Per germline, CDR1 LNHDA and CDR2 SQIVND (reference sequence). CDR3 residues: CASSMGSGETQYF. The CDR3 bases are TGTGCCAGTAGTATGGGCAGTGGAGAGACCCAGTACTTC.

This chain uses TRBV27 with TRBJ2-3; 10 nucleotides align to TRBD2. Per germline, CDR1 MNHEY and CDR2 SMNVEV (reference sequence). CDR3 length: 15 residues. J lost 6 bases, V lost 6 bases, and 9 bases had no gene match. DNA for the CDR3: TGTGCCAGCAGGGAGCTAGCGGGAGTCGGGGATACGCAGTATTTT. Protein sequence: CASRELAGVGDTQYF.

The chain links TRBV28 to TRBJ2-5; 12 bases line up with TRBD2. V trimming: 5 bases; J trimming: 4 bases; junction bases outside the gene matches: 11. Germline V gene lookup returns CDR1 MDHEN and CDR2 SYDVKM. This CDR3 region has 17 residues. DNA for the CDR3: TGTGCCAGCAGTCCCCTGAGACTAGCGGGAGTGGGAGAGACCCAGTACTTC. Translation gives CASSPLRLAGVGETQYF.

The rearrangement joins TRBV4-1 to TRBJ1-1; D is uncertain. This CDR3 is built from 14 residues. Germline V gives CDR1 MGHRA, CDR2 YSYEKL. V gave up 2 bases and J gave up 0 bases, with 7 bases separating them. CDR3 region: CASSQPRVNTEAFF. CDR3 DNA sequence: TGCGCCAGCAGCCAACCCCGGGTGAACACTGAAGCTTTCTTT.

V and J are TRBV7-2 and TRBJ2-7; 7 bases fit TRBD1. The CDR3 is 15 residues long. Germline lookup yields CDR1 SGHTA and CDR2 FQGNSA. J was trimmed by 4 bases and V by 4 bases; bases with no gene match: 10. In DNA form, the CDR3 reads TGTGCCAGCAGCTATAGGGGGCAGGGGAAGTACGAGCAGTACTTC. Translation: CASSYRGQGKYEQYF.

This chain links TRBV6-5 with TRBJ2-3; maybe TRBD2 (6 bases). Trimming removed 2 bases from V and 4 bases from J, with 13 bases in between. CDR1 and CDR2 (germline): MNHEY, SVGAGI. The CDR3 consists of 15 residues. CDR3 residues: CASSYGAGVPDTQYF. The CDR3 nucleotides are TGTGCCAGCAGTTACGGAGCGGGTGTTCCAGATACGCAGTATTTT.

The rearrangement links TRBV6-1 to TRBJ2-1; 11 nucleotides match TRBD2. Germline V gene sequence: CDR1 MNHNS, CDR2 SASEGT. This CDR3 has 15 amino acids. The trim removed 6 bases at V and 7 bases at J, leaving 8 bases unmatched. CDR3 bases: TGTGCCAGCAGGCCTACTAGCGGGAGTTTAAATGAGCAGTTCTTC. Translation gives CASRPTSGSLNEQFF.

The chain couples TRBV7-2 to TRBJ2-3, with D hard to call. The CDR3 runs 16 residues. Trimming removed 5 bases at V and 0 bases at J, with 15 bases between. The germline V gene has CDR1 SGHTA and CDR2 FQGNSA. This CDR3 reads CASSPGVTPSTDTQYF. In DNA form, the CDR3 reads TGTGCCAGCAGCCCAGGCGTCACACCTAGCACAGATACGCAGTATTTT.

The V call is TRBV19, the J call TRBJ1-2; TRBD1 matches at 10 bases. The CDR3 loop spans 14 amino acids. With 5 bases clipped from V and 4 bases from J, the junction kept 4 bases outside the gene matches. Germline lookup yields CDR1 LNHDA and CDR2 SQIVND (reference sequence). The CDR3 bases are TGTGCCAGTAGTCTGGGACAGGGGCCCTATGGCTACACCTTC. Translated: CASSLGQGPYGYTF.

This rearrangement joins TRBV4-1 to TRBJ2-1; perhaps TRBD1 as D (6 bases). CDR3 size: 15 residues. The germline V gene has CDR1 MGHRA and CDR2 YSYEKL. With 3 bases removed from V and 2 bases from J, the gap between germline ends came to 11 bases. The CDR3 protein is CASSQAPGAYNEQFF. For the CDR3, the DNA is TGCGCCAGCAGCCAGGCCCCAGGGGCCTACAATGAGCAGTTCTTC.

This clone is judged medium-sized. J is TRBJ2-1 and V is TRBV5-4, with TRBD2 matching over 14 bases. The CDR3 consists of 17 residues. V shed 3 bases and J 9 bases; nucleotides not matched to a gene: 11. CDR1 is SGHNT and CDR2 is YYREEE in the germline V gene (reference sequence). CDR3 residues: CASSSGLAGGYWSEQFF. Written as DNA, the CDR3 is TGTGCCAGCAGCTCTGGACTAGCGGGAGGTTATTGGAGTGAGCAGTTCTTC. Full variable domain (rest looked up from reference TRBV5-4 and TRBJ2-1): ETGVTQSPTHLIKTRGQQVTLRCSSQSGHNTVSWYQQALGQGPQFIFQYYREEENGRGNFPPRFSGLQFPNYSSELNVNALELDDSALYLCASSSGLAGGYWSEQFFGPGTRLTVL.

The chain recombines TRBV27 with TRBJ1-5; D might be TRBD1 (5 bases). V lost 5 bases and J lost 5, with 13 bases in between. CDR1 and CDR2 (germline): MNHEY, SMNVEV (reference sequence). The CDR3 covers 14 residues. CDR3 amino acids: CASSHRGKDQPQHF. As DNA, the CDR3 is TGTGCCAGCAGTCATCGGGGGAAGGATCAGCCCCAGCATTTT.

The sample holds a few counts of this clone. The V and J genes are TRBV25-1 and TRBJ1-3, with D tentatively TRBD1 (5 bases). The CDR3 sequence is 13 residues long. Per the germline V gene, CDR1 is MGHDK and CDR2 is SYGVNS. V lost 2 bases and J lost 5, with 7 bases in between. CDR3 loop: CASSEGARNTIYF. CDR3 coding DNA: TGTGCCAGCAGTGAAGGGGCCCGAAACACCATATATTTT.

This clone was seen a single time. This rearrangement joins TRBV5-6 to TRBJ1-5, with 10 positions matching TRBD1. Germline CDR1 is SGHDT and CDR2 is YYEEEE. CDR3 length: 16 amino acids. With V trimmed by 0 bases and J by 4 bases, 4 bases remained unmatched. CDR3 in DNA: TGTGCCAGCAGCTTGGGGACAGGGGGGATAAATCAGCCCCAGCATTTT. Protein sequence: CASSLGTGGINQPQHF.

The sample holds a few counts of this clone. This chain links TRBV19 with TRBJ2-7, with 7 positions matching TRBD1. CDR1 and CDR2 (germline): LNHDA, SQIVND (reference sequence). The junction had 7 bases not matched to a gene; V was cut back by 5 bases and J by 3 bases. CDR3 length equals 14 residues. The CDR3 here is CASSDPGQNYEQYF. The CDR3 nucleotides are TGTGCCAGTAGTGATCCGGGACAGAACTACGAGCAGTACTTC.

The V call is TRBV30, the J call TRBJ2-2, with 11 bases that match TRBD2. Trimming at V came to 2 bases and at J to 0 bases, leaving 8 bases not matched to a gene. The V gene's germline CDR1 is GTSNPN and CDR2 SVGIG (reference sequence). This CDR3 is built from 18 residues. CDR3 protein: CAWSYTLAGGPNTGELFF. CDR3 coding DNA: TGTGCCTGGAGTTACACTTTAGCGGGAGGGCCGAACACCGGGGAGCTGTTTTTT.

This rearrangement joins TRBV5-1 to TRBJ1-2, with TRBD1 matching 9 bases. V gave up 0 bases and J gave up 7 bases; unmatched junction bases: 7. Germline-derived CDR1 and CDR2 are SGHRS and YFSETQ. The CDR3 runs to 15 residues. CDR3 DNA: TGCGCCAGCAGCTTGGAGATCACAGGGGGCTTTGGCTACACCTTC. Its translation: CASSLEITGGFGYTF.

The V call is TRBV7-2, the J call TRBJ1-5, with D perhaps matching TRBD1 (5 bases). V was pared by 5 bases and J by 6 bases, with 14 bases between. CDR3 length equals 14 residues. CDR1 SGHTA and CDR2 FQGNSA come from the germline V gene. DNA for the CDR3: TGTGCCAGCAGCCTGACCCCGGGGGGTCAGCCCCAGCATTTT. Translation gives CASSLTPGGQPQHF.

V and J are TRBV6-6 and TRBJ1-1; possibly TRBD1 for D (6 bases). The CDR3 totals 13 residues. Germline V gene sequence: CDR1 MNHNY, CDR2 SVGAGI (reference sequence). The V end lost 8 bases, the J end lost 10 bases, and 20 bases lay between the germline ends. Here the CDR3 reads CASGGLQGITAFF. The DNA of the CDR3 is TGTGCCAGCGGGGGCCTACAGGGTATAACAGCTTTCTTT.

The chain has TRBV6-4 and TRBJ2-7; 13 bases match TRBD2. The germline V gene encodes CDR1 MRHNA and CDR2 SNTAGT. This CDR3 comprises 15 residues. V lost 6 bases, J lost 2 bases, and 4 bases stayed unmatched. This CDR3 is CASSPGLAGTYEQYF. The CDR3 DNA sequence: TGTGCCAGCAGCCCGGGACTAGCGGGAACCTACGAGCAGTACTTC.

The rearrangement uses TRBV5-6 and TRBJ2-4, with TRBD1 as a possible D gene (6 bases). From germline, CDR1 is SGHDT and CDR2 YYEEEE. Between the trimmed V and J ends, which lost 7 bases and 2 bases, there was a span of 16 bases. The CDR3 loop spans 15 amino acids. This CDR3 is CASSKKGETKNIQYF. In DNA form, the CDR3 reads TGTGCCAGCTCCAAAAAGGGGGAAACCAAAAACATTCAGTACTTC.